The clone carrying this T cell receptor beta chain came up a few times. This record belongs to a study of blood T cell repertoires in COVID-19. Study-wide context: Samples came from the United States, Italy and Spain, spanning acute and convalescent COVID-19. PBMCs, B-cell-depleted T cells, or T cells were the source of the cDNA or gDNA that made up the material.

Original methodology: Amplified reference gene primers provided the basis for estimating nucleated cell counts. Generated by immunoSEQ multiplex PCR, the TCRdb table keeps only in-frame clones and is missing some. The V and J calls and clone size come from that table; D and trimming were worked out from the DNA. The table has around 300,000 clones, approximately 85% seen once. CDR3 length: 15 residues. CDR1 is ENHRY, CDR2 SYGVKD, per germline. Trimming took 4 bases from V and 1 from J; bases not matched to a gene: 6. The V gene is TRBV10-3, the J gene TRBJ1-1, with 7 bases aligning to TRBD1. Sequenced material: peripheral blood. The sequence was collected from a woman between 70 and 85 years old with acute or convalescent COVID-19. CDR3 loop: CAISGQGYGNTEAFF. The CDR3, as DNA: TGTGCCATCAGTGGACAGGGATACGGGAACACTGAAGCTTTCTTT.